The next 9 T cell receptor beta chains were all read from a single sample in a study of blood T cell repertoires in COVID-19. Sequencing used immunoSEQ multiplex PCR; TCRdb keeps in-frame clones, though not all of them. The sample carries roughly 70,000 clones, about four fifths recorded once. Sequencing was performed on peripheral blood. The receptors were sampled from a woman aged 55-69 years with acute or convalescent COVID-19.

This clone turned up a few times. The V call is TRBV5-6, the J call TRBJ2-7; the D gene is possibly TRBD2 (5 bases). From germline, CDR1 is SGHDT and CDR2 YYEEEE. The CDR3 runs to 14 residues. Trimming stripped 3 bases from V and 6 bases from J, with 16 bases between. As DNA, the CDR3 is TGTGCCAGCAGCTGGAGACGGCCGGCGGGCGAGCAGTACTTC. As protein: CASSWRRPAGEQYF.

This rearrangement joins TRBV4-2 to TRBJ1-1; 8 positions match TRBD1. This CDR3 region has 15 residues. V dropped 5 bases and J dropped 1; count of bases not matched to a gene: 6. The germline CDR1 and CDR2 sequences are LGHNA and YNFKEQ. The CDR3 bases are TGTGCCAGCAGCACCCGACAGGGGACGAACACTGAAGCTTTCTTT. Its protein product is CASSTRQGTNTEAFF.

CDR3 protein: CASSEHRTNSPLHF. CDR3 sequence (DNA): TGTGCCAGCAGTGAACACAGGACAAATTCACCCCTCCACTTT. The J gene is TRBJ1-6, the V gene TRBV2, with TRBD1 as a possible D gene (5 bases). Looked up from germline, CDR1 is SNHLY and CDR2 is FYNNEI. The CDR3 has 14 amino acids. Trimming left V 2 bases short and J 7 bases short, with 9 bases between.

V is TRBV10-3 and J is TRBJ2-7, with D possibly matching TRBD1 (5 bases). Germline CDR1 reads ENHRY; CDR2 reads SYGVKD. Trimming left V 1 base short and J 6 bases short, with 16 bases between. The CDR3 is 15 amino acids. The CDR3 is CAISELQEPPREQYF. As DNA, the CDR3 is TGTGCCATCAGTGAGTTACAGGAGCCCCCTCGCGAGCAGTACTTC.

CDR3: CASSELRGTEQYF. The CDR3 DNA is TGTGCCAGCAGTGAATTGCGGGGGACCGAGCAGTACTTC. This chain joins TRBV2 and TRBJ2-7, with TRBD2 identical over 7 bases. Germline values: CDR1 SNHLY, CDR2 FYNNEI. V lost 2 bases and J lost 6; bases outside the gene matches: 4. This CDR3 is 13 amino acids long.

The V gene is TRBV7-9, the J gene TRBJ2-7, with D possibly TRBD2 on 5 matching bases. CDR3 size: 17 residues. The V end lost 2 bases, the J end lost 0 bases, and 17 bases lay between the germline ends. CDR1 SEHNR and CDR2 FQNEAQ come from the germline V gene (reference sequence). The CDR3 DNA sequence: TGTGCCAGCAGCTTATTGGTTAGGGATGGGAGCTCCTACGAGCAGTACTTC. This gives the protein CASSLLVRDGSSYEQYF. The full variable domain, completed using reference TRBV7-9 and TRBJ2-7, is DTGVSQNPRHKITKRGQNVTFRCDPISEHNRLYWYRQTLGQGPEFLTYFQNEAQLEKSRLLSDRFSAERPKGSFSTLEIQRTEQGDSAMYLCASSLLVRDGSSYEQYFGPGTRLTVT.

The chain recombines TRBV5-4 with TRBJ2-7; D unclear. Per germline, CDR1 SGHNT and CDR2 YYREEE (reference sequence). The V gene lost 0 bases and the J gene lost 5 bases, with 9 bases spanning the gap. The CDR3 contains 13 residues. The chain's CDR3 is CASSLAGFHEQYF. The CDR3, as DNA: TGTGCCAGCAGCTTGGCCGGGTTTCACGAGCAGTACTTC.

Here the CDR3 reads CASSRLAEHREQFF. As DNA, the CDR3 is TGTGCCAGCAGTCGACTAGCGGAGCATCGGGAGCAGTTCTTC. The V and J genes are TRBV27 and TRBJ2-1, with 9 bases lining up with TRBD2. The CDR3 has 14 residues. V shed 5 bases, J shed 10 bases, and the junction held 9 bases outside the gene matches. Germline V gives CDR1 MNHEY, CDR2 SMNVEV (reference sequence).

This chain connects TRBV2 to TRBJ1-4; TRBD1 matches at 7 bases. V was pared by 6 bases and J by 4 bases, with 5 bases of the junction left unmatched. The CDR3 contains 14 residues. Germline V gives CDR1 SNHLY, CDR2 FYNNEI. The CDR3 DNA is TGTGCCAGCAGACCGGGACAGAGTAATGAAAAACTGTTTTTT. This sequence encodes CASRPGQSNEKLFF.